The rows below give T cell receptor beta chains drawn from one sample of a study of T cell responses to AZD1222 COVID-19 vaccine. Profiling relied on immunoSEQ multiplex PCR, and the TCRdb table lists in-frame clones only, not all of them. The sample shows approximately 140,000 clones, 80% to 95% of them seen only once. The sequencing here drew on peripheral blood, taken 28 days after the second AZD1222 dose. Receptors originate from an adult who received the AZD1222 COVID-19 vaccine. CDR3s include the opening cysteine and the closing phenylalanine or tryptophan. The D gene is left open where the match is weak. Expanded clones are given a class, and other clones once, few, many or no size at all.

CASSVGPGLDTEAFF	.	TRBV9	TRBJ1-1	.
CASSLSRTGFEAFF	TRBD1	TRBV27	TRBJ1-1	.
CAISEGLAGVEQFF	TRBD2	TRBV10-3	TRBJ2-1	once
CASSPGASPQPQHF	.	TRBV19	TRBJ1-5	.
CASSLGTNEAFF	.	TRBV7-9	TRBJ1-1	.
CASSALGGLNYGYTF	TRBD1	TRBV27	TRBJ1-2	.
CASGEGAYGYTF	.	TRBV5-1	TRBJ1-2	once
CAIRQGTEAFF	.	TRBV10-3	TRBJ1-1	.
CASSLSAVGNTIYF	.	TRBV27	TRBJ1-3	.
CASTGLAGGNEQFF	TRBD2	TRBV6-5	TRBJ2-1	.
CSARTRNEQFF	.	TRBV20-1	TRBJ2-1	.
CASKEPLEVNEKLFF	.	TRBV2	TRBJ1-4	.
CASSPGDPYEQYF	.	TRBV18	TRBJ2-7	.
CATSRDPQSGSGYTF	.	TRBV15	TRBJ1-2	.
CASSLADRELFF	.	TRBV5-1	TRBJ2-2	.
CASSLRTGQETQYF	.	TRBV3-1/TRBV3-2	TRBJ2-5	.
CASSYRGHEAGYTF	TRBD1	TRBV27	TRBJ1-2	.
CASSLTGGIVDYGYTF	.	TRBV5-6	TRBJ1-2	.
CASSEARGQPQHF	.	TRBV6-1	TRBJ1-5	.
CASSPWDAQPDNEQFF	.	TRBV27	TRBJ2-1	.
CASSPDRVSGNTIYF	TRBD1	TRBV3-1/TRBV3-2	TRBJ1-3	.
CASSPQANSPLHF	.	TRBV18	TRBJ1-6	.